A selection of T cell receptor beta chains follows, all from one sample in a study of regulatory T cells in long-lasting Graves disease. TCRdb passed the multiplex PCR reads through MiXCR, listing each CDR3 protein once. The sample has roughly 560,000 distinct CDR3 sequences, around 12% seen once. These data are also associated with another study on T cells in Graves' hyperthyroidism and ophthalmopathy.

This specimen consisted of peripheral blood mononuclear cells (PBMCs), obtained at new diagnosis, from a patient treated with antithyroid drugs. These TCRs come from a woman between 25 and 40 years old with Graves disease. The CDR3 runs from the conserved cysteine through the conserved F or W. The D gene is left open where the match is weak. The size field is filled for only some rows; it gives once, few, many or a size class.

clone size	D gene	V gene	J gene	CDR3 DNA	CDR3 protein
many	TRBD1	TRBV25-1	TRBJ2-1	TGTGCCAGCAGTGGAAAGGGGGCCGGGTACAATGAGCAGTTCTTC	CASSGKGAGYNEQFF
many	-	TRBV24-1	TRBJ1-5	TGTGCCACCAGTGATTTGTCGTGGAATCAGCCCCAGCATTTT	CATSDLSWNQPQHF
many	-	TRBV7-9	TRBJ1-2	TGTGCCAGCAGCTTAATAAGCACTGTTAACTATGGCTACACCTTC	CASSLISTVNYGYTF
few	-	TRBV6-2/TRBV6-3	TRBJ1-1	TGTGCCAGCAGTTACTCCGGGTTCACAATGAACACTGAAGCTTTCTTT	CASSYSGFTMNTEAFF
many	TRBD1	TRBV2	TRBJ2-1	TGTGCCAGCAGTGGGCAAGACAGGGCGGTGAATGAGCAGTTCTTC	CASSGQDRAVNEQFF
many	-	TRBV11-2	TRBJ1-2	TGTGCCAGCAGCGCCAAAAGTCGCGGCTACACCTTC	CASSAKSRGYTF
many	-	TRBV6-2/TRBV6-3	TRBJ2-5	TGTGCCAGCAGCCTTAGCGGATCACGGATAGAGACCCAGTACTTC	CASSLSGSRIETQYF
many	-	TRBV28	TRBJ1-1	TGTGCCAGCAGTTTAAACAAGCCTGAAGCTTTCTTT	CASSLNKPEAFF
-	-	TRBV9	TRBJ1-2	TGTGCCAGCAGCGAGGCCGAACACGGGGGTTACTATGGCTACACCTTC	CASSEAEHGGYYGYTF
many	-	TRBV7-8	TRBJ2-3	TGTGCCAGCAGCTTAGCGTACCTAAGCACAGATACGCAGTATTTT	CASSLAYLSTDTQYF
-	-	TRBV18	TRBJ1-5	TGTGCCAGCTCACCAACGGGGGGCCAGCCCCAGCATTTT	CASSPTGGQPQHF
-	TRBD1	TRBV9	TRBJ1-4	TGTGCCAGCAGCTCCCGGGACAGGGGAACTAATGAAAAACTGTTTTTT	CASSSRDRGTNEKLFF
many	-	TRBV18	TRBJ1-1	TGTGCCAGCTCACCCTACCGGACGGGGGGGAACACTGAAGCTTTCTTT	CASSPYRTGGNTEAFF
many	TRBD2	TRBV7-7	TRBJ2-5	TGTGCCAGCAGCCCTCGGACTAGCGGGAGATCCCAAGAGACCCAGTACTTC	CASSPRTSGRSQETQYF
-	-	TRBV4-1	TRBJ2-2	TGCGCCAGCAGCCGCCCTGGGAGAGGAACCGGGGAGCTGTTTTTT	CASSRPGRGTGELFF
many	-	TRBV12-3/TRBV12-4	TRBJ1-5	TGTGCCAGCAGTTTGATAGGTAGGGGGACCCCAAGCAATCAGCCCCAGCATTTT	CASSLIGRGTPSNQPQHF
many	-	TRBV7-9	TRBJ2-2	TGTGCCAGCAGCTTAGAGGGAACCGGGGAGCTGTTTTTT	CASSLEGTGELFF
-	TRBD1	TRBV5-8	TRBJ1-1	TGTGCCTGCAGCCCGGGACAGGGGTTGATGAACACTGAAGCTTTCTTT	CACSPGQGLMNTEAFF
once	-	TRBV27	TRBJ1-2	TGTGCCAGCAGTTTAAAAGAGGAGGACTATGGCTACACCTTC	CASSLKEEDYGYTF
-	-	TRBV2	TRBJ1-4	TGTGCCAGCAGTTCTAGGGGCGGGAAACTGTTTTTT	CASSSRGGKLFF
-	TRBD1	TRBV6-5	TRBJ2-7	TGTGCCAGCAGTTTTGACAGGGGTTACGAGCAGTACTTC	CASSFDRGYEQYF
many	TRBD1	TRBV20-1	TRBJ1-6	TGCAGTGACTCCCGGGACAGAAGATTATATAATTCACCCCTCCACTTT	CSDSRDRRLYNSPLHF
many	TRBD2	TRBV5-1	TRBJ2-3	TGCGCCAGCAGGGGACTAGCGGGCGCAGATACGCAGTATTTT	CASRGLAGADTQYF
many	-	TRBV29-1	TRBJ2-1	TGCAGCGTCGATAGGGGCCCCGGTTACAATGAGCAGTTCTTC	CSVDRGPGYNEQFF
-	-	TRBV28	TRBJ1-6	TGTGCCAGCAGAACCTTGCCCCCACTCGGATCACCCCTCCACTTT	CASRTLPPLGSPLHF
many	-	TRBV28	TRBJ2-7	TGTGCCAGCAGTCTCGACTCCATCAACTCCTACGAGCAGTACTTC	CASSLDSINSYEQYF
-	TRBD2	TRBV12-3/TRBV12-4	TRBJ2-3	TGTGCCAGCAGTTTTTACTCTTTGACTAGCGGGATAATGTTTACAGATACGCAGTATTTT	CASSFYSLTSGIMFTDTQYF
-	-	TRBV20-1	TRBJ2-7	TGCAGTGCTAGATCGTGGCGAGTCGCCTCCTACGAGCAGTACTTC	CSARSWRVASYEQYF
many	TRBD1	TRBV6-1	TRBJ2-3	TGTGCCAGCAGTGCGACAGGGGGCGCGACGCAGTATTTT	CASSATGGATQYF
few	-	TRBV19	TRBJ1-5	TGTGCCAGTAGTATAGGAGCACAGGTCTCTCAGCCCCAGCATTTT	CASSIGAQVSQPQHF
few	-	TRBV20-1	TRBJ2-2	TGCAGTGCTAGAGATTTTCGGTCAGGGGACACCGGGGAGCTGTTTTTT	CSARDFRSGDTGELFF
many	-	TRBV7-2	TRBJ2-5	TGTGCCAGCAGCGTACTAGGGGGGGGGCTTAAGGAGACCCAGTACTTC	CASSVLGGGLKETQYF
many	-	TRBV18	TRBJ1-6	TGTGCCAGCTCACCACCGGAGGGATCGAATTCACCCCTCCACTTT	CASSPPEGSNSPLHF
few	TRBD2	TRBV9	TRBJ2-2	TGTGCCAGCAGCGTAGCGAGGGTGGCGACTAGCGGGTCGGGGGAGCTGTTTTTT	CASSVARVATSGSGELFF
-	-	TRBV10-3	TRBJ1-1	TGTGCCATCAGTGAGTTACAGGGAAAGAACACTGAAGCTTTCTTT	CAISELQGKNTEAFF
many	TRBD1	TRBV7-3	TRBJ2-7	TGTGCCAGCAGCCCCCGAGGGGGACAGGGGATGAACGAGCAGTACTTC	CASSPRGGQGMNEQYF
many	-	TRBV2	TRBJ2-7	TGTGCCAGCAGTGAAGCGACGACTAGGGCCGGCTACGAGCAGTACTTC	CASSEATTRAGYEQYF
many	-	TRBV7-9	TRBJ2-3	TGTGCCAGCAGCTTTAGAAGGTCGTCAGATACGCAGTATTTT	CASSFRRSSDTQYF
many	-	TRBV10-3	TRBJ1-2	TGTGCCATCAGTGAGTTGCGCGATGGCTACACCTTC	CAISELRDGYTF
many	-	TRBV11-2	TRBJ2-7	TGTGCCAGCAGCTTGTACCCGGGACCCTACGAGCAGTACTTC	CASSLYPGPYEQYF